This entry describes one T cell receptor beta chain. Its antigen remains unknown. The sample belongs to a study of T cells expressing NK-cell markers. Study background: One of the eight sequenced donors was seronegative, whereas the other seven were HCMV-seropositive.

The CDR3 loop spans 17 amino acids. CDR1 is SSHAT and CDR2 is FNYEAQ in the germline V gene (reference sequence). Study-wide points: These clonotypes, the leaders elsewhere, also led the CD3+CD56-NKG2C+ fraction in a handful of donors.

The authors generated TCR beta cDNA through 5'RACE template switching with UMIs. TCRdb reprocessed the 5' RACE reads and reports one entry per CDR3 protein, with no DNA. Recorded for this sample: over 120,000 distinct CDR3 sequences. This clonotype was sampled from a man younger than 35 in good health. Sequences were obtained from blood T cells: a sorted CD56 or NKG2C T cell subset, CD4+ or CD8+ T cells, or bulk PBMC T cells (not recorded which). The chain combines TRBV7-7 with TRBJ2-1; TCRdb reports TRBD1, a call that lacks DNA to check it against. The CDR3 spells CASSLTEGREKYNEQFF.